This TCR beta chain was identified during a study of blood T cell repertoires in COVID-19. Study-level information: The analysed material was cDNA or gDNA that came from T cells, B-cell-depleted T cells, or PBMCs.

The Seattle patients, enrolled during active infection, were followed longitudinally. Sequencing was performed with immunoSEQ multiplex PCR; in TCRdb, only in-frame clones are kept and a portion is missing. The sample consists of roughly 100,000 clones, around 78% of them appearing once. This clone was observed a handful of times. V was clipped by 0 bases and J by 0 bases, with 12 bases between them. This CDR3 region has 16 residues. Germline V gene data show CDR1 as LNHNV and CDR2 as YYDKDF (reference sequence). The TCR was taken from an elderly man with COVID-19, enrolled during active disease. The chain employs TRBV15 and TRBJ2-7; possible D gene TRBD2, 5 bases. The sequenced material came from peripheral blood. CDR3 protein: CATSRDLATSSYEQYF. The CDR3 DNA reads as TGTGCCACCAGCAGAGATTTAGCGACCAGCTCCTACGAGCAGTACTTC. Looking up the rest from reference TRBV15 and TRBJ2-7 gives the full variable domain: DAMVIQNPRYQVTQFGKPVTLSCSQTLNHNVMYWYQQKSSQAPKLLFHYYDKDFNNEADTPDNFQSRRPNTSFCFLDIRSPGLGDTAMYLCATSRDLATSSYEQYFGPGTRLTVT.